This T cell receptor (beta chain) was captured by sequencing in a study of cytomegalovirus exposure and HLA in healthy donors. The study's findings and limits: In vitro confirmation showed three CMV-associated chains to be CMV antigen specific. It was reported that TCR beta sequences correctly inferred the HLA-A and HLA-B alleles for most subjects.

Germline V lookup: CDR1 SGHNT, CDR2 YYREEE (reference sequence). The junction had 5 bases not matched to a gene; V was cut back by 7 bases and J by 2 bases. The CDR3 has 13 amino acids. About this clone itself: Its antigen is unknown.

Primers included in the PCR were 60 Vbeta and 13 Jbeta primers. Here immunoSEQ multiplex PCR was the method, and the copy in TCRdb shows in-frame clones only, minus some. The sample gives about 140,000 clones, roughly 65% of which show up once; approximately 1.6% is in the top ten. The rearrangement joins TRBV5-4 to TRBJ2-5, with 7 positions matching TRBD2. This receptor was obtained from a woman aged 25 to 39 in good health and CMV-seronegative. The sequenced material came from PBMCs. The CDR3 loop reads CASSGTTQETQYF. The CDR3 nucleotides are TGTGCCAGCTCAGGGACTACACAAGAGACCCAGTACTTC. The full variable domain, its missing parts supplied by reference TRBV5-4 and TRBJ2-5, is ETGVTQSPTHLIKTRGQQVTLRCSSQSGHNTVSWYQQALGQGPQFIFQYYREEENGRGNFPPRFSGLQFPNYSSELNVNALELDDSALYLCASSGTTQETQYFGPGTRLLVL.